The 28 T cell receptor beta chains below come from one sample, sequenced in a study of CD8 T cells in ankylosing spondylitis (dated by TCRdb to between 2016 and 2019). Library preparation was by 5' RACE. TCRdb lists the instrument as Illumina HiSeq 2500. Through fastp at Q25 and MiXCR, TCRdb rebuilt clones from the public reads, retaining in-frame beta chains. When rows share a CDR3 protein, they turn into one entry using the most common DNA and genes. For this sample there are tens of thousands of distinct CDR3 sequences; approximately 5% appear just once. The ten biggest clones cover 2% to 2.5% of the sample. Source material: blood, either unsorted or a sorted T cell fraction (not recorded which). These receptors originate from a male donor with ankylosing spondylitis or in good health (not recorded which).

This clonotype was counted many times. The V and J genes are TRBV11-2 and TRBJ2-1; a weak D match, TRBD2 (5 bases). The CDR3 sequence is 18 residues long. V was clipped by 4 bases and J by 0 bases, with 19 bases between them. Germline assignment: CDR1 SGHAT and CDR2 FQNNGV. Here the CDR3 DNA reads TGTGCCAGCAGCTCCTGGCGAGGGCCCGCGAGCTCCTACAATGAGCAGTTCTTC. Translating gives CASSSWRGPASSYNEQFF.

This clonotype has just a few counts. The V call is TRBV29-1, the J call TRBJ2-6; 7 bases map to TRBD2. V was pared by 3 bases and J by 5 bases, with 4 bases of the junction left unmatched. The CDR3 sequence is 14 residues long. The germline V gene encodes CDR1 SQVTM and CDR2 ANQGSEA. In DNA form, the CDR3 reads TGCAGCGTTGAGGGGGGGATTAGGGCCAACGTCCTGACTTTC. This translates into CSVEGGIRANVLTF.

This clonotype has a count of ten or more. The CDR3 DNA is TGCAGTGCTAGAGGGCGGGGGGACTACACAGATACGCAGTATTTT. This codes for CSARGRGDYTDTQYF. The chain is built from TRBV20-1 and TRBJ2-3; the match to TRBD2 covers 8 bases. CDR1 is DFQATT, CDR2 SNEGSKA, per germline (reference sequence). V was clipped by 1 base and J by 2 bases; unmatched bases: 5. The CDR3 runs 15 residues.

This clonotype has ten or more counts. The V call is TRBV5-4, the J call TRBJ2-1; either TRBD1 or TRBD2 may fit D (7 bases each). Germline values: CDR1 SGHNT, CDR2 YYREEE (reference sequence). The CDR3 sequence is 15 residues long. The V and J ends lost 7 bases and 4 bases respectively, with 18 bases between them. The CDR3: CASRSGRGRYNEQFF. The CDR3, as DNA: TGTGCCAGCCGTTCTGGGAGGGGGCGATACAATGAGCAGTTCTTC.

In its sample, this clonotype was seen many times. V is TRBV27 and J is TRBJ2-1; TRBD1 matches at 10 bases. The CDR3 loop spans 18 amino acids. With 5 bases clipped from V and 4 bases from J, the junction kept 14 bases outside the gene matches. Per germline, CDR1 MNHEY and CDR2 SMNVEV (reference sequence). CDR3 sequence: CASSPTGGLGPGYNEQFF. The CDR3 nucleotides read TGTGCCAGCAGTCCGACAGGGGGCTTAGGCCCGGGGTACAATGAGCAGTTCTTC.

The sample holds many counts of this clonotype. This chain connects TRBV29-1 to TRBJ2-1; D ambiguous. The CDR3 runs to 16 residues. V lost 0 bases and J 8 bases, leaving 20 bases between the germline ends. Per germline, CDR1 SQVTM and CDR2 ANQGSEA. This CDR3 reads CSVEEVSGTVSDEQFF. CDR3 nucleotide sequence: TGCAGCGTTGAAGAGGTCTCAGGAACAGTATCGGATGAGCAGTTCTTC.

Many counts were recorded for this clonotype. V gene TRBV24-1 combines with J gene TRBJ2-5; D unresolved. The CDR3 extends over 17 amino acids. Per the germline V gene, CDR1 is KGHDR and CDR2 is SFDVKD. The V end lost 1 base, the J end lost 2 bases, and 16 bases lay between the germline ends. CDR3 sequence reads: CATSDLRTGSQQETQYF. The CDR3 nucleotides read TGTGCCACCAGTGATTTACGAACCGGGTCACAACAAGAGACCCAGTACTTC.

This clonotype came up many times. This sequence joins TRBV7-9 and TRBJ2-7, with D possibly being TRBD1 (6 bases). The CDR3 is 14 residues long. Per germline, CDR1 SEHNR and CDR2 FQNEAQ (reference sequence). The V end was cut by 3 bases, the J end by 1 base, with 10 bases between. CDR3 in amino acids: CASSLWDKSYEQYF. DNA of the CDR3: TGTGCCAGCAGCTTGTGGGACAAGTCCTACGAGCAGTACTTC. Drawing the rest from reference TRBV7-9 and TRBJ2-7, the complete variable domain is DTGVSQNPRHKITKRGQNVTFRCDPISEHNRLYWYRQTLGQGPEFLTYFQNEAQLEKSRLLSDRFSAERPKGSFSTLEIQRTEQGDSAMYLCASSLWDKSYEQYFGPGTRLTVT.

This clonotype has ten or more counts. This chain connects TRBV7-2 to TRBJ1-2; D call uncertain. Germline CDR1 and CDR2: SGHTA and FQGNSA. The length of the CDR3 is 13 residues. V was clipped by 7 bases and J by 7 bases, with 16 bases between them. This chain's CDR3 is CASILTPGSGYTF. The CDR3 coding sequence is TGTGCCAGCATCCTAACCCCCGGGAGTGGCTACACCTTC.

This clonotype was counted many times. The chain carries TRBV20-1 and TRBJ2-2; 10 positions match TRBD2. The germline V gene has CDR1 DFQATT and CDR2 SNEGSKA (reference sequence). The junction had 5 bases not matched to a gene; V was cut back by 1 base and J by 0 bases. CDR3 length: 17 amino acids. The CDR3 sequence: CSARALLAGANTGELFF. DNA for the CDR3: TGCAGTGCTAGAGCCCTGCTAGCGGGAGCGAACACCGGGGAGCTGTTTTTT.

This clonotype has a count of ten or more. This chain links TRBV7-2 with TRBJ2-5, with 8 bases fitting TRBD2. The CDR3 is 16 residues long. V gave up 2 bases and J gave up 0 bases; unmatched junction bases: 5. Germline CDR1 SGHTA, CDR2 FQGNSA. CDR3 sequence reads: CASSLTSGLYQETQYF. The DNA for the CDR3 is TGTGCCAGCAGCTTAACTAGCGGTTTGTACCAAGAGACCCAGTACTTC. The variable domain in full, completed from reference TRBV7-2 and TRBJ2-5, reads GAGVSQSPSNKVTEKGKDVELRCDPISGHTALYWYRQSLGQGLEFLIYFQGNSAPDKSGLPSDRFSAERTGGSVSTLTIQRTQQEDSAVYLCASSLTSGLYQETQYFGPGTRLLVL.

This clonotype was seen many times. The V call is TRBV12-3 or TRBV12-4, the J call TRBJ2-1; D unclear. The CDR3 spans 15 residues. The V and J ends lost 3 bases and 5 bases respectively, with 14 bases between them. Written as DNA, the CDR3 is TGTGCCAGCAGTTTTAAGGCAGAGTACAACAATGAGCAGTTCTTC. Translated: CASSFKAEYNNEQFF.

This clonotype was recorded many times. The chain combines TRBV2 with TRBJ2-3; 7 bases line up with TRBD1. CDR1 and CDR2 (germline): SNHLY, FYNNEI. The CDR3 has 16 amino acids. J gave up 0 bases and V 6 bases, and 9 bases lay outside the gene matches. CDR3 region: CASSVTGTASTDTQYF. In DNA form, the CDR3 reads TGTGCCAGCAGCGTAACCGGGACAGCTAGCACAGATACGCAGTATTTT.

At least ten counts were recorded for this clonotype. The CDR3 DNA follows: TGTGCCAGCAGCCAAGCAGGCTTCCAGTCCAATGAGCAGTTCTTC. Translated: CASSQAGFQSNEQFF. The chain links TRBV4-2 to TRBJ2-1; D uncertain. In germline, CDR1 is LGHNA, CDR2 YNFKEQ. Trimming shortened V by 1 base and J by 6 bases, and 13 bases separated the two germline ends. CDR3 size: 15 residues.

This clonotype was found many times. The chain has TRBV6-2 or TRBV6-3 and TRBJ1-1; D is unclear. V lost 4 bases and J 6 bases, leaving 15 bases between the germline ends. This CDR3 comprises 14 residues. Germline V CDR1 and CDR2: MNHEY, SVGEGT. The DNA of the CDR3 is TGTGCCAGCAGTTTTCTGGTCGGTAACGCTGAAGCTTTCTTT. Translated: CASSFLVGNAEAFF.

This clonotype was counted ten times or more. The J gene is TRBJ2-1, the V gene TRBV9, with D unresolved. From germline, CDR1 is SGDLS and CDR2 YYNGEE. With 2 bases removed from V and 5 bases from J, the gap between germline ends came to 8 bases. The CDR3 is 13 amino acids. For the CDR3, the DNA is TGTGCCAGCAGCGTCGGGCTAGACAATGAGCAGTTCTTC. Translated: CASSVGLDNEQFF.

This clonotype was detected many times. The genes are TRBV7-2 and TRBJ2-1, with D maybe TRBD2 (7 bases). From germline, CDR1 is SGHTA and CDR2 FQGNSA. With 1 base removed from V and 9 bases from J, the gap between germline ends came to 16 bases. This CDR3 has 15 residues. CDR3 region: CASSLGRGPLLEQFF. Here the CDR3 DNA reads TGTGCCAGCAGCTTAGGGCGGGGGCCTCTACTTGAGCAGTTCTTC.

This clonotype was detected many times. The rearrangement joins TRBV4-2 to TRBJ2-1; 8 bases align to TRBD2. The germline V gene encodes CDR1 LGHNA and CDR2 YNFKEQ. The CDR3 extends over 17 amino acids. V was clipped by 4 bases and J by 0 bases; unmatched bases: 8. CDR3 region: CASSPAGAVSSYNEQFF. The CDR3 nucleotides are TGTGCCAGCAGCCCAGCGGGGGCCGTGAGCTCCTACAATGAGCAGTTCTTC.

In its sample, this clonotype was seen many times. The chain couples TRBV4-1 to TRBJ2-7, with D hard to call. CDR3 length: 14 residues. CDR1 MGHRA and CDR2 YSYEKL come from the germline V gene. V dropped 2 bases and J dropped 4 bases, with 12 bases sitting between them. This CDR3 is CASSQPIAPYEQYF. CDR3 nucleotides: TGCGCCAGCAGCCAACCTATTGCCCCGTACGAGCAGTACTTC.

This clonotype was observed at least ten times. The rearrangement uses TRBV6-1 and TRBJ1-2; the D gene is possibly TRBD1 (5 bases). Germline V CDR1 and CDR2: MNHNS, SASEGT. The length of the CDR3 is 13 residues. V gave up 8 bases and J gave up 4 bases, with 14 bases separating them. DNA of the CDR3: TGTGCCAGCCGCACCAGGCAGGGCTATGGCTACACCTTC. It encodes CASRTRQGYGYTF.

This clonotype was observed at least ten times. V gene TRBV28 combines with J gene TRBJ1-5; the D gene is possibly TRBD1 (6 bases). This CDR3 comprises 15 residues. Deletions cut 6 bases from V and 1 base from J, with 13 bases between. Germline V gene data show CDR1 as MDHEN and CDR2 as SYDVKM. In DNA, the CDR3 is TGTGCCAGCAGACACGACAGGTTAAGCAATCAGCCCCAGCATTTT. Residues: CASRHDRLSNQPQHF.

This clonotype has more than one count but fewer than ten. This chain joins TRBV20-1 and TRBJ1-3; D gene uncertain. Trimming removed 7 bases from V and 0 bases from J, with 10 bases in between. CDR3 length: 13 amino acids. Germline values: CDR1 DFQATT, CDR2 SNEGSKA (reference sequence). The DNA of the CDR3 is TGCAGTGTCCCGCTAAACTCTGGAAACACCATATATTTT. Protein sequence: CSVPLNSGNTIYF.

This clonotype occurred many times. The chain recombines TRBV12-3 or TRBV12-4 with TRBJ1-1; 10 positions match TRBD1. V lost 4 bases, J lost 5 bases, and 4 bases stayed unmatched. This CDR3 is 14 amino acids long. Written as DNA, the CDR3 is TGTGCCAGCAGTTGGACAGGGGGTACGACTGAAGCTTTCTTT. Encoded protein: CASSWTGGTTEAFF.

In its sample, this clonotype was seen many times. The chain employs TRBV5-1 and TRBJ2-2; D perhaps matches TRBD1 (5 bases). V lost 7 bases and J lost 7, with 14 bases in between. This CDR3 comprises 13 residues. Germline lookup yields CDR1 SGHRS and CDR2 YFSETQ. In DNA form, the CDR3 reads TGCGCCAGCCAGCAGGGCGGTAACGGGGAGCTGTTTTTT. Protein: CASQQGGNGELFF.

This clonotype has ten or more counts. The rearrangement uses TRBV9 and TRBJ2-7; unclear D gene. This CDR3 has 14 amino acids. The V and J ends lost 4 bases and 0 bases respectively, with 11 bases between them. The germline gives CDR1 SGDLS, CDR2 YYNGEE. The CDR3 here is CASSSRSYSYEQYF. The CDR3, as DNA: TGTGCCAGCAGCTCCAGGTCCTACTCCTACGAGCAGTACTTC. Together with reference TRBV9 and TRBJ2-7, the CDR3 gives the full variable domain: DSGVTQTPKHLITATGQRVTLRCSPRSGDLSVYWYQQSLDQGLQFLIQYYNGEERAKGNILERFSAQQFPDLHSELNLSSLELGDSALYFCASSSRSYSYEQYFGPGTRLTVT.

This clonotype was observed at least ten times. This chain uses TRBV6-1 with TRBJ2-2; tentatively, D is TRBD1 (6 bases). Germline CDR1 is MNHNS and CDR2 is SASEGT. Trimming stripped 6 bases from V and 1 base from J, with 6 bases between. The CDR3 is made up of 13 amino acids. CDR3 sequence reads: CASRQGNTGELFF. CDR3 sequence (DNA): TGTGCCAGCAGACAGGGGAACACCGGGGAGCTGTTTTTT.

In this sample, this clonotype turned up many times. The CDR3 DNA is TGCAGCGTTGAGGCAAAATCGGGGACAGGGTATGAAGACGAGCAGTACTTC. It is translated as CSVEAKSGTGYEDEQYF. The genes are TRBV29-1 and TRBJ2-7; 9 nucleotides line up with TRBD1. The V gene's germline CDR1 is SQVTM and CDR2 ANQGSEA. After removal of 3 bases from V and 5 bases from J, the junction contained 17 bases not matched to a gene. The length of the CDR3 is 17 residues.

This clonotype was recorded at least ten times. The chain links TRBV30 to TRBJ2-7; perhaps D is TRBD1 or TRBD2 (6 bases each). This CDR3 spans 12 amino acids. Trimming took 0 bases from V and 4 from J, leaving 7 bases between them. The germline CDR1 and CDR2 sequences are GTSNPN and SVGIG (reference sequence). The CDR3 region has the DNA TGTGCCTGGAGTGTAGGGGGGTACGAGCAGTACTTC. Protein: CAWSVGGYEQYF.